Listed below are T cell receptor beta chains from one sample, sequenced in a study of OX40 agonist ivuxolimab in advanced cancers. Assay used: immunoSEQ multiplex PCR; TCRdb lists only in-frame clones, some missing. Here the sample spans about 62,000 clones, about 81% being singletons. The sequencing here drew on CD4+ or CD8+ T cells sorted from blood, taken in a trial of the OX40 agonist ivuxolimab. The receptor source for this set is an adult with an advanced solid tumor such as melanoma, head and neck, liver or kidney cancer. The conserved cysteine and the conserved F or W are not part of the CDR3 here. Not every row has a clone size; where given, it reads once, few, many or a size class.

v_gene	j_gene	abundance	CDR3aa
TRBV10-1	TRBJ1-5	.	ASSGLSNQPQH
TRBV18	TRBJ1-3	.	ASSPLISSGNTIY
TRBV6-5	TRBJ1-5	once	ASSYRVNQPQH
TRBV5-4	TRBJ2-5	.	ASSSGLEETQY
TRBV7-2	TRBJ2-7	.	ASSPVSAYEQY
TRBV10-3	TRBJ1-1	few	AIKKTLNTEAF
TRBV14	TRBJ1-2	once	ASSQVLSNGYT
TRBV2	TRBJ1-4	.	ASSDRGQEKLF
TRBV10-3	TRBJ2-5	.	AMQSEGETQY
TRBV30	TRBJ1-4	.	AWNFQGAANEKLF
TRBV29-1	TRBJ1-2	.	SVQILRGGYT
TRBV11-2	TRBJ2-2	.	ASSARLAGGLNTGELF
TRBV5-5	TRBJ1-4	.	ASSLLQGDRGELF
TRBV2	TRBJ2-3	.	ASSEEGQRTDTQY
TRBV6-4	TRBJ1-6	.	ASSRTGGDNSPLH
TRBV6-4	TRBJ2-2	.	ATRPQTSNTGELF
TRBV2	TRBJ2-4	.	ASSLAGGAKNIQY
TRBV18	TRBJ1-2	.	ASSPPIAQGPNYGYT
TRBV5-1	TRBJ1-2	.	ASSLEGRGGYT
TRBV5-6	TRBJ2-3	.	ASSLIAGGSPPQY
TRBV15	TRBJ1-4	once	ATSRDEGLNEKLF
TRBV11-2	TRBJ2-3	.	ASSDIRTDTQY